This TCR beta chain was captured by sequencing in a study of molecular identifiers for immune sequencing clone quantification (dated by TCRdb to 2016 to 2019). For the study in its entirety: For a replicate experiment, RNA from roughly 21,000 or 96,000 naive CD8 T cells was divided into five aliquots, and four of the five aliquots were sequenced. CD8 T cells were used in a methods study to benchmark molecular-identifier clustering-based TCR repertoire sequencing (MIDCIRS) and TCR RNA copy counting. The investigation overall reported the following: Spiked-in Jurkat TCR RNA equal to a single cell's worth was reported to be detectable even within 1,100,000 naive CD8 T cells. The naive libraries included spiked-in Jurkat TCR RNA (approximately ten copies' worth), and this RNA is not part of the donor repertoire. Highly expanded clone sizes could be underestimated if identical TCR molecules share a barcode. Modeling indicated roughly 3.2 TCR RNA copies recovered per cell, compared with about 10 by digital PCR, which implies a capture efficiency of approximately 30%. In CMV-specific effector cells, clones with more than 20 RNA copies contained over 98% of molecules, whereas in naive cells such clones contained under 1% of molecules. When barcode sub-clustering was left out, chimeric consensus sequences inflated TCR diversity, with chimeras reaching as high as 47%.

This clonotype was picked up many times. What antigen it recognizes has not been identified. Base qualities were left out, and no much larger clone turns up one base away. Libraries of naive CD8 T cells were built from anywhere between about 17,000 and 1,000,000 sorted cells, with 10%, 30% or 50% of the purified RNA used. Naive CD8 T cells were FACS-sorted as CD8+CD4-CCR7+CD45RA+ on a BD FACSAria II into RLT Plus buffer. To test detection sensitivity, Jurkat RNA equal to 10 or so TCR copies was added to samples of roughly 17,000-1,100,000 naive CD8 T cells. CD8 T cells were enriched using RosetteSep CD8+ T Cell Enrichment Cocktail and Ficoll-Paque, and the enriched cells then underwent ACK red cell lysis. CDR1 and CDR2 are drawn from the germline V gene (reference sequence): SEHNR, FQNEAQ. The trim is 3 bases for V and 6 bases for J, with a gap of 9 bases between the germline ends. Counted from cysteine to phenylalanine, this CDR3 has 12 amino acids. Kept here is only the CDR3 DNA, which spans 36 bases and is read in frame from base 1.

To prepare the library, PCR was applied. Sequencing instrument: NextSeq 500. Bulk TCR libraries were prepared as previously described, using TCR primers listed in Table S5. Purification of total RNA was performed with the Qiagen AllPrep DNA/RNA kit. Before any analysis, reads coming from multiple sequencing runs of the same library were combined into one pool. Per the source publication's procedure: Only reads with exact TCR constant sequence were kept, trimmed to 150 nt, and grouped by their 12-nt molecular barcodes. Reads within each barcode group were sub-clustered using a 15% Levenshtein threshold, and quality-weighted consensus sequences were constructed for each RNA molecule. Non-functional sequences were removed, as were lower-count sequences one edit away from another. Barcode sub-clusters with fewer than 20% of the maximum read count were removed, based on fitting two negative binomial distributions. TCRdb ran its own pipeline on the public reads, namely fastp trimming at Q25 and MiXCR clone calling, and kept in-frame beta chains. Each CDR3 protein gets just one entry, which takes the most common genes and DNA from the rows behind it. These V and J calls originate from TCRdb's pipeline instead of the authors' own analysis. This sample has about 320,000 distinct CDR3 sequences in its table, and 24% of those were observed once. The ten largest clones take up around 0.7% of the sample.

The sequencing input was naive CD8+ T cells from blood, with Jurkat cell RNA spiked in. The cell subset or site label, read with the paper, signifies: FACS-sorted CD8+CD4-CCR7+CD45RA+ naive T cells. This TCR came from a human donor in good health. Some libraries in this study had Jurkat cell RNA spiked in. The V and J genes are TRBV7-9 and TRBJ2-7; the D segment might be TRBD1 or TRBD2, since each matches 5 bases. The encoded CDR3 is CASSLGVGEQYF. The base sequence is TGTGCCAGCAGCTTGGGGGTTGGCGAGCAGTACTTC.